This TCR beta chain was recorded in a study of vaccination and CD4 T cells after COVID-19. Study in general: Post-vaccine sampling followed dose two by a median about 69 days (range 14 to 241).

Indicated treatment: roughly 10-day PBMC culture with coronavirus spike peptide pools or control peptides (ViraFEST assay). During the years 2011-2018, before the COVID-19 pandemic, the unexposed donor's CD4+ T cells were collected. Negative selection was the method that isolated CD4+ T cells after 10 days of culture. Cultured CD4+ T cell DNA underwent sequencing with the Oncomine TCR Beta short-read assay. Cultured CD4+ T cells were the source of extracted genomic DNA. Using its own MiXCR run on the PCR reads, TCRdb lists one record per CDR3 protein. The sample includes 9,000 to 10,000 distinct CDR3 sequences, 35% to 40% of them seen just once. After removal of 5 bases from V and 2 bases from J, the junction contained 3 bases not matched to a gene. CDR1 and CDR2 (germline): MNHNS, SASEGT. The CDR3 has 14 residues. This clonotype is medium-sized (0.01 to 0.1%) by share. Antigen specificity is unknown.

Sample: CD4+ T cells from blood, cultured in vitro. The chain uses TRBV6-1 and TRBJ1-2; 9 bases match TRBD1. This clonotype originated in a human donor in good health. The CDR3 loop reads CASSPTGGNYGYTF. The CDR3 nucleotides read TGTGCCAGCAGTCCCACAGGGGGCAACTATGGCTACACCTTC.